These T cell receptor beta chains were read from a single sample in a study of blood T cell repertoires in COVID-19. Here immunoSEQ multiplex PCR was the method, and the copy in TCRdb shows in-frame clones only, minus some. Of roughly 100,000 clones detected, about nine tenths appear once; the ten largest clones hold approximately 5%. Sequenced sample: peripheral blood. The receptors were gathered from a woman between 45 and 65 years old with COVID-19, enrolled during active disease. CDR3s include the opening cysteine and the closing phenylalanine or tryptophan. The D gene is left open where the match is weak. Expanded clones get a size class; other rows say once, few or many, or leave the size out.

abundance | j_gene | d_gene | len | v_gene | CDR3nt | CDR3aa
- | TRBJ1-1 | - | 13 | TRBV27 | TGTGCCAGCTATAACAGGGTGAGGACTGAAGCTTTCTTT | CASYNRVRTEAFF
- | TRBJ2-3 | - | 14 | TRBV10-3 | TGTGCCATCAGTGAAAGTGGGGGCCAAGATACGCAGTATTTT | CAISESGGQDTQYF
- | TRBJ2-3 | TRBD2 | 16 | TRBV3-1/TRBV3-2 | TGTGCCAGCACCAGACAACGGGGGGGCCGTTCAGATACGCAGTATTTT | CASTRQRGGRSDTQYF
- | TRBJ1-1 | - | 13 | TRBV10-3 | TGTGCCATCAGTGAGGCAGGGAACACTGAAGCTTTCTTT | CAISEAGNTEAFF
- | TRBJ1-2 | - | 13 | TRBV6-5 | TGTGCCAGCAGTCCAACATCGGGAAACGGCTACACCTTC | CASSPTSGNGYTF
- | TRBJ1-2 | TRBD1 | 12 | TRBV28 | TGTGCCAGCAGGACAGGGTCCTATGGCTACACCTTC | CASRTGSYGYTF
- | TRBJ2-7 | TRBD1 | 14 | TRBV12-5 | TGTGCTAGTGCCCCGACAGGGGGTGGGTACGAGCAGTACTTC | CASAPTGGGYEQYF
- | TRBJ2-7 | - | 14 | TRBV30 | TGTGCCTGGCGGCCCTTGGGCAAAACCTACGAGCAGTACTTC | CAWRPLGKTYEQYF
- | TRBJ1-3 | TRBD1 | 16 | TRBV4-1 | TGCGCCAGCAGCCCGGGACAGGGACCCCTCGGGGGCACCATATATTTT | CASSPGQGPLGGTIYF
- | TRBJ2-2 | TRBD1 | 16 | TRBV5-1 | TGCGCCAGCAGCTTGACAGGGGCGATTCGCACCGGGGAGCTGTTTTTT | CASSLTGAIRTGELFF
- | TRBJ2-1 | TRBD2 | 16 | TRBV24-1 | TGTGCCACCAGTTCCCGAGCAGCGGGGGCCTTCAATGAGCAGTTCTTC | CATSSRAAGAFNEQFF
once | TRBJ2-3 | - | 13 | TRBV9 | TGTGCCAGCAGCGAGACTAGCACAGATACGCAGTATTTT | CASSETSTDTQYF
- | TRBJ1-6 | - | 13 | TRBV27 | TGTGCCAGCAGGGTAACAGGGTGGTCACCCCTCCACTTT | CASRVTGWSPLHF
- | TRBJ2-1 | TRBD2 | 14 | TRBV7-9 | TGTGCCAGCAGCTTAGTACTAGCGGGGAATGAGCAGTTCTTC | CASSLVLAGNEQFF
- | TRBJ1-2 | TRBD1 | 15 | TRBV7-2 | TGTGCCAGCAGCTTAAACCAGGGGGCGAACTATGGCTACACCTTC | CASSLNQGANYGYTF
few | TRBJ1-1 | - | 12 | TRBV30 | TGTGCCTGGAGTGTACCCCCCTATCGGGCTTTCTTT | CAWSVPPYRAFF
- | TRBJ1-3 | - | 16 | TRBV21-1 | TGTGCCAGCAGCAAAGGGGGGGTTAGCTCTGGAAACACCATATATTTT | CASSKGGVSSGNTIYF
- | TRBJ1-3 | - | 14 | TRBV29-1 | TGCAGCGCGTGGTCGGGGTCCTCTGGAAACACCATATATTTT | CSAWSGSSGNTIYF
- | TRBJ1-1 | - | 15 | TRBV4-1 | TGCGCCAGCAGCCAAGAAAGGGGAGGTAGGGCTGAAGCTTTCTTT | CASSQERGGRAEAFF
- | TRBJ1-1 | TRBD1 | 16 | TRBV5-1 | TGCGCCAGCAGCTCATGGACAGGGAATACGAACACTGAAGCTTTCTTT | CASSSWTGNTNTEAFF
- | TRBJ2-1 | TRBD1 | 15 | TRBV6-5 | TGTGCCAGCAGTTACTCGACAGGGAATCCCAATGAGCAGTTCTTC | CASSYSTGNPNEQFF
once | TRBJ2-3 | TRBD2 | 15 | TRBV5-1 | TGCGCCAGCAGAGACAACGGGGGGATCACAGATACGCAGTATTTT | CASRDNGGITDTQYF
- | TRBJ2-3 | - | 17 | TRBV7-2 | TGTGCCAGCAGCTTAGGTATCCGCGGGGGCCGCACAGATACGCAGTATTTT | CASSLGIRGGRTDTQYF
- | TRBJ1-1 | - | 11 | TRBV19 | TGTGCCAGTGGCATGAGGGATGAAGCTTTCTTT | CASGMRDEAFF
- | TRBJ1-1 | - | 14 | TRBV5-4 | TGTGCCAGCAGCTTGCTCGGGAAGAACACTGAAGCTTTCTTT | CASSLLGKNTEAFF
- | TRBJ1-1 | TRBD1 | 15 | TRBV18 | TGTGCCAGCTCACCACCGGGACAGCAGAACACTGAAGCTTTCTTT | CASSPPGQQNTEAFF
- | TRBJ2-3 | TRBD2 | 15 | TRBV30 | TGTGCCTACATACCGGGACTAGCTACGACAGATACGCAGTATTTT | CAYIPGLATTDTQYF
- | TRBJ1-1 | - | 14 | TRBV7-2 | TGTGCCAGCAGCTTGGGTGGGCTTAGCACTGAAGCTTTCTTT | CASSLGGLSTEAFF
- | TRBJ2-7 | TRBD1 | 13 | TRBV30 | TGTGCCTGGAGGGGACAGCCCGCCTACGAGCAGTACTTC | CAWRGQPAYEQYF